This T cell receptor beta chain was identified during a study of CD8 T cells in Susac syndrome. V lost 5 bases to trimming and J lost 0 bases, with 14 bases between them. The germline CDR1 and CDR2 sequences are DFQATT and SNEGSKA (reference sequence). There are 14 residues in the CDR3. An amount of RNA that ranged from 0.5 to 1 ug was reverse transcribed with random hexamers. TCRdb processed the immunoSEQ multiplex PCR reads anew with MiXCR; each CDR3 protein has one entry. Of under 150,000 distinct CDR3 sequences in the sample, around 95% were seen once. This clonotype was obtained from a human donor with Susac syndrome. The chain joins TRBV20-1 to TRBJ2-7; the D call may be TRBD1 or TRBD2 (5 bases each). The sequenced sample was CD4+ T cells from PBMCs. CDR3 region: CSARGWQGSYEQYF. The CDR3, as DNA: TGCAGTGCTCGAGGGTGGCAGGGCTCCTACGAGCAGTACTTC.